This TCR beta chain was documented in a study of blood T cell repertoires in COVID-19. As for the study in general: PBMCs, B-cell-depleted T cells, or T cells were the source of the cDNA or gDNA that made up the material.

Germline assignment: CDR1 SGDLS and CDR2 YYNGEE. V dropped 0 bases and J dropped 7; count of bases not matched to a gene: 1. The CDR3 has 14 amino acids. Sequencing used immunoSEQ multiplex PCR; TCRdb keeps in-frame clones, though not all of them. The table has over 350,000 clones, just under 90% seen once; the top ten hold roughly a tenth. Cohort 3 recovery required two negative PCRs, clearance, or symptom resolution. The clonotype comes from a woman aged 45-65 years who had recovered from COVID-19. Sample: PBMCs or T cells enriched from blood (not recorded which). The gene calls are TRBV9 and TRBJ1-4; 9 bases fit TRBD1. CDR3 in amino acids: CASSVGTGVEKLFF. CDR3 coding DNA: TGTGCCAGCAGCGTAGGGACAGGGGTTGAAAAACTGTTTTTT.